This passage covers 9 T cell receptor beta chains from one sample sequenced in a study of blood T cell repertoires in COVID-19. Clones were read by immunoSEQ multiplex PCR, and TCRdb kept only the in-frame ones, dropping some. This sample has roughly 20,000 clones; roughly nine tenths occur once, and the top ten carry just over 25%. Sequenced input: peripheral blood. These receptors were taken from a human donor with active COVID-19. The donor label of this sample is uncertain.

The chain couples TRBV5-5 to TRBJ2-3; 12 bases match TRBD2. Germline values: CDR1 SGHKS, CDR2 YYEKEE (reference sequence). CDR3 length: 19 amino acids. After removal of 0 bases from V and 2 bases from J, the junction contained 10 bases not matched to a gene. CDR3 residues: CASSLAASGGARDTDTQYF. The CDR3 nucleotides are TGTGCCAGCAGCTTGGCCGCTAGCGGGGGGGCCCGGGACACAGATACGCAGTATTTT.

The chain uses TRBV1 and TRBJ1-3. TRBV1 is a pseudogene locus. The CDR3 has 16 amino acids. The chain's CDR3 is CTSSQDPRGTGNTIYF. The CDR3 DNA reads TGCACCAGCAGCCAAGATCCCCGGGGGACTGGAAACACCATATATTTT.

The CDR3 DNA is TGTGCCAGCAGGTATACAGGGGGCGAGCAGTACTTC. The encoded protein is CASRYTGGEQYF. The chain is built from TRBV12-3 or TRBV12-4 and TRBJ2-7, with 8 bases aligning to TRBD1. The junction had 4 bases not matched to a gene; V was cut back by 6 bases and J by 6 bases. The CDR3 totals 12 residues.

V is TRBV3-1 (or the pseudogene TRBV3-2) and J is TRBJ2-7; TRBD1 agrees at 7 bases. In germline, CDR1 is LGHDT, CDR2 YNNKEL (reference sequence). The V and J ends lost 4 bases and 0 bases, in that order; junction bases with no gene match: 3. The CDR3 totals 14 residues. CDR3 sequence: CASSPWTGSYEQYF. The CDR3 DNA reads TGTGCCAGCAGCCCCTGGACAGGCTCCTACGAGCAGTACTTC.

This chain joins TRBV5-5 and TRBJ1-2; perhaps TRBD1 as D (5 bases). The CDR3 runs to 15 residues. The V gene's germline CDR1 is SGHKS and CDR2 YYEKEE (reference sequence). The ends were cut back, 0 bases at V and 5 bases at J, with 14 bases in the middle. CDR3 amino acids: CASSLAQRGTYGYTF. In nucleotides, the CDR3 is TGTGCCAGCAGCTTGGCACAGCGGGGGACTTATGGCTACACCTTC.

The table lists this clone with a count of one. The chain combines TRBV9 with TRBJ2-3; D perhaps matches TRBD1 (5 bases). Germline CDR1 is SGDLS and CDR2 is YYNGEE. The CDR3 is 15 amino acids. Trimming left V 3 bases short and J 2 bases short, with 13 bases between. The CDR3 region is CASSGGSLFTDTQYF. As DNA, the CDR3 is TGTGCCAGCAGCGGGGGCAGCTTATTCACAGATACGCAGTATTTT.

The V call is TRBV29-1, the J call TRBJ1-2, with D uncertain. V was cut by 1 base and J by 2 bases, with 8 bases left in between. The germline CDR1 and CDR2 sequences are SQVTM and ANQGSEA. The CDR3 is 13 amino acids. The DNA for the CDR3 is TGCAGCGTTGAAGGCAGCGAAAACTATGGCTACACCTTC. It codes for CSVEGSENYGYTF.

This chain connects TRBV12-3 or TRBV12-4 to TRBJ2-3; no clear D gene. This CDR3 has 13 residues. The V gene lost 7 bases and the J gene lost 4 bases, with 12 bases spanning the gap. CDR3 loop: CASTGGLPDTQYF. Written as DNA, the CDR3 is TGTGCCAGCACCGGCGGTCTCCCAGATACGCAGTATTTT.

The rearrangement links TRBV29-1 to TRBJ2-1; TRBD2 agrees at 7 bases. Trimming cost V 4 bases and J 0 bases; bases outside gene matches: 15. Germline CDR1 is SQVTM and CDR2 is ANQGSEA. This CDR3 is built from 18 residues. CDR3 amino acids: CSVVLDSGSRTSYNEQFF. As DNA, the CDR3 is TGCAGCGTTGTTTTAGATAGCGGGTCTCGGACCTCCTACAATGAGCAGTTCTTC.